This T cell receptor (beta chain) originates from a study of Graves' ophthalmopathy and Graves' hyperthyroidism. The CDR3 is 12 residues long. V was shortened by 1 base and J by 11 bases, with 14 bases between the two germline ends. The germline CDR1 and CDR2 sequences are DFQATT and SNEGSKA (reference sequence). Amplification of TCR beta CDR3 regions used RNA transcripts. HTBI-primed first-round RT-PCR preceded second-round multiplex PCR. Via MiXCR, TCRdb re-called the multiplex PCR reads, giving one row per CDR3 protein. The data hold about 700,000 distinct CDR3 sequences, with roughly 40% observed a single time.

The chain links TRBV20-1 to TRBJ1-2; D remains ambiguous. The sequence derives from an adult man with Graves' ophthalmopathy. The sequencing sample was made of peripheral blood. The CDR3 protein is CSARAGPLRYTF. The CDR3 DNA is TGCAGTGCTAGAGCTGGCCCCCTGAGATACACCTTC.